This T cell receptor beta chain was obtained from a study of vaccination and CD4 T cells after COVID-19. On the study more broadly: Convalescent individuals exhibited SARS-CoV-2 positivity on nasal swab PCR, with nine mild and one severe presentation. Study-level results: Spike mono-reactivity applied to 304 of 307 vaccine-specific clones detected in convalescent patients.

The CDR3 is 14 amino acids. The V end was cut by 6 bases, the J end by 8 bases, with 19 bases between. Once obtained from cultured CD4+ T cells, the DNA was sequenced using the Oncomine TCR Beta short-read assay. TCRdb passed the PCR reads through MiXCR, listing each CDR3 protein once. This repertoire shows 20,000 to 25,000 distinct CDR3 sequences, 46% found once; its top ten account for 13%. Described time point: late sampling 161 to 241 days after vaccination in three convalescent patients. Treatment given: approximately nine-day PBMC culture with coronavirus spike peptide pools or control peptides (ViraFEST assay). Wells contained roughly 1.9 million PBMCs each, and these were cultured with 8.5 to 10 IU/ml IL-2 and about 10 ug/ml peptide pools. Regarding this clonotype: Its antigen is still unknown.

The clonotype comes from a human donor who had recovered from COVID-19. The J gene is TRBJ1-2, the V gene TRBV12-3 or TRBV12-4; tentative D call: TRBD1 (5 bases). Sequencing used CD4+ T cells from blood, cultured in vitro, obtained about 7 months after SARS-CoV-2 vaccination. CDR3 amino acids: CASSRGVVVRGYTF. CDR3 nucleotide sequence: TGTGCCAGCAGCCGAGGGGTTGTGGTACGGGGCTACACCTTC.